The TCR beta chain under discussion was sequenced for a study of cytomegalovirus exposure and HLA in healthy donors. Primers: 60 Vbeta forward and 13 Jbeta reverse. The repertoire was sequenced with immunoSEQ multiplex PCR; TCRdb's copy has only in-frame clones and lacks some. The sample shows around 200,000 clones, roughly 80% of them seen only once. The study, taken as a whole, reports: The CMV antigen specificity of a few CMV-associated chains was confirmed through in vitro analysis.

This clone has only one observation. Its target is not known. Sequenced: PBMCs. This TCR was sampled from a man aged 35-49 years in good health and CMV-seropositive.

Here the CDR3 DNA reads TGTGCCAGCGGGACATTAATGGGGAACACTGAAGCTTTCTTT. Translating gives CASGTLMGNTEAFF. The chain combines TRBV5-6 with TRBJ1-1, with D possibly being TRBD1 (6 bases). CDR3 length equals 14 residues. Looked up from germline, CDR1 is SGHDT and CDR2 is YYEEEE. Trimming took off 7 bases at V and 1 base at J, with 14 bases between the two ends. The full variable domain, its missing parts supplied by reference TRBV5-6 and TRBJ1-1, is DAGVTQSPTHLIKTRGQQVTLRCSPKSGHDTVSWYQQALGQGPQFIFQYYEEEERQRGNFPDRFSGHQFPNYSSELNVNALLLGDSALYLCASGTLMGNTEAFFGQGTRLTVV.